This T cell receptor beta chain is drawn from a study of cytomegalovirus exposure and HLA in healthy donors. For the study at large: The 666 first-cohort repertoires shared a platform with the 120 validation repertoires, as reported in a later analysis. Findings of the study overall: A list of around 160 TCR beta chains associated with cytomegalovirus was given. The classifier, whose performance was assessed in both the original and validation cohorts, reportedly diagnosed cytomegalovirus status with high specificity and sensitivity. The tendency of first-cohort TCR clusters to co-occur in the 100 to 150 validation repertoires was identified by a subsequent analysis.

Trimming cost V 6 bases and J 2 bases, with 13 bases left between them. There are 14 residues in the CDR3. CDR1 and CDR2 from the germline V gene are SEHNR and FQNEAQ (reference sequence). On this clone itself: Its antigen is unidentified.

Profiled with immunoSEQ multiplex PCR; TCRdb holds only in-frame clones, not every one. The table includes around 94,000 clones, approximately 95% detected once. The sequencing input was PBMCs. This clonotype originated in a woman aged 18-35 years in good health and CMV-seronegative. The chain carries TRBV7-9 and TRBJ1-2, with D maybe TRBD1 (5 bases). Here the CDR3 reads CASSILGGNYGYTF. Here the CDR3 DNA reads TGTGCCAGCAGTATCTTGGGGGGAAACTATGGCTACACCTTC.